Ten or more counts support the clone carrying this T cell receptor beta chain. What it binds is not known. Unique molecular identifiers featured in how the TCRbeta library was prepared. TCRdb analysed the PCR reads with MiXCR anew, one entry per CDR3 protein. The data hold about 120,000 distinct CDR3 sequences, with more than 20% observed a single time. The data were taken from a study of T-cell reconstitution after alpha-beta-depleted transplantation in children. General study findings and limits: There were some patients whose high TCRbeta diversity at day 60 came from surviving recipient T cells and thymic progenitors. It was reported that alpha-beta T cells came from several hundred expanded graft clones (about two months after transplant). A year had passed since transplant, and T-cell counts and diversity by then came mostly from newly produced T cells.

This CDR3 region has 15 residues. Germline V gene lookup returns CDR1 DFQATT and CDR2 SNEGSKA (reference sequence). The V end was cut by 0 bases, the J end by 7 bases, with 16 bases between. This chain connects TRBV20-1 to TRBJ2-1; D uncertain. This receptor was obtained from a male patient aged 2-15 years who had a stem cell transplant for chronic granulomatous disease, so the T cells may come from the graft donor. This specimen consisted of PBMCs, mostly from graft donor cells, obtained 180 days after TCRalphabeta/CD19-depleted stem cell transplant. The DNA of the CDR3 is TGCAGTGCTAGAGATCGACGGGCCCCCAAGAATGAGCAGTTCTTC. Translation gives CSARDRRAPKNEQFF.